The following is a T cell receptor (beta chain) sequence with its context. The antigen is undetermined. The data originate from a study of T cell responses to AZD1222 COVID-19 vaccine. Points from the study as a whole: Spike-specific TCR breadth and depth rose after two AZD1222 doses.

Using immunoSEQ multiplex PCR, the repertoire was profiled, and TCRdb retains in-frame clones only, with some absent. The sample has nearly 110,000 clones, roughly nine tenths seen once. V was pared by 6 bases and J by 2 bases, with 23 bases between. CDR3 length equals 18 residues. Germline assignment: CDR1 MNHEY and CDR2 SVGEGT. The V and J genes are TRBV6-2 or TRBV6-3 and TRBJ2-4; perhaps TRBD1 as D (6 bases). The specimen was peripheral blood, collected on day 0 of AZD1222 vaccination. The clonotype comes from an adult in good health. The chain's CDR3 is CASSKTSRQGWTKNIQYF. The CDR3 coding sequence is TGTGCCAGCAGCAAAACCTCCAGGCAGGGGTGGACCAAAAACATTCAGTACTTC.